Included here is one T cell receptor (beta chain) sequence, with context. Other DNA sequences in this sample translate to the same CDR3. The record originates from a study of blood T cell repertoires in COVID-19. The V and J ends lost 6 bases and 4 bases respectively, with 15 bases between them. CDR1 is KGHSH and CDR2 is LQKENI in the germline V gene. The CDR3 contains 15 residues. Only in-frame clones appear in the TCRdb table, and some are missing; sequencing was by immunoSEQ multiplex PCR. The table shows about 270,000 clones, with more than 85% occurring only once. The genes are TRBV18 and TRBJ2-2, with TRBD1 as a possible D gene (6 bases). The sequenced material came from PBMCs or T cells enriched from blood (not recorded which). The receptor comes from a man aged 40-49 years who had been exposed to COVID-19. Here the CDR3 reads CASSPSTGFTGELFF. The CDR3 bases are TGTGCCAGCTCCCCCTCAACAGGGTTCACCGGGGAGCTGTTTTTT.